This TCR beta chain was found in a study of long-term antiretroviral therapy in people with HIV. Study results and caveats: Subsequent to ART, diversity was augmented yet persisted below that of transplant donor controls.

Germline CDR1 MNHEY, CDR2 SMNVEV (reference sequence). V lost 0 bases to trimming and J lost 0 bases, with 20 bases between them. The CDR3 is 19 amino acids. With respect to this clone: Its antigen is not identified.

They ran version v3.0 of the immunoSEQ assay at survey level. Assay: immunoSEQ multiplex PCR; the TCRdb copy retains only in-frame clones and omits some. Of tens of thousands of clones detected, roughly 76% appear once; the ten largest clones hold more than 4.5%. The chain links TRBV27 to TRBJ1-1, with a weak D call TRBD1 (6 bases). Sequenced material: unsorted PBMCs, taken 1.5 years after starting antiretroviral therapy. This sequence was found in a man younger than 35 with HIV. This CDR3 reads CASSLSADRLFLMNTEAFF. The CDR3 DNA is TGTGCCAGCAGTTTATCCGCTGACAGGCTGTTTCTAATGAACACTGAAGCTTTCTTT.